The sequence of this TCR beta chain was determined in a study of technical replicates of blood from a few donors. Using immunoSEQ multiplex PCR, the repertoire was profiled, and TCRdb retains in-frame clones only, with some absent. The sample lists 68,000 or so clones, roughly nine tenths occurring once. The CDR3 totals 17 residues. The germline V gene encodes CDR1 SGHRS and CDR2 YFSETQ. The trim removed 3 bases at V and 2 bases at J, leaving 5 bases unmatched. The sample consisted of PBMCs. The chain combines TRBV5-1 with TRBJ2-7, with 16 bases lining up with TRBD2. The clonotype comes from a human donor in good health. Some clones in this sample may be carry-over from other donors' samples. CDR3 protein: CASSSGLAGGLAYEQYF. The CDR3 DNA reads TGCGCCAGCAGCTCGGGACTAGCGGGGGGGTTGGCCTACGAGCAGTACTTC.